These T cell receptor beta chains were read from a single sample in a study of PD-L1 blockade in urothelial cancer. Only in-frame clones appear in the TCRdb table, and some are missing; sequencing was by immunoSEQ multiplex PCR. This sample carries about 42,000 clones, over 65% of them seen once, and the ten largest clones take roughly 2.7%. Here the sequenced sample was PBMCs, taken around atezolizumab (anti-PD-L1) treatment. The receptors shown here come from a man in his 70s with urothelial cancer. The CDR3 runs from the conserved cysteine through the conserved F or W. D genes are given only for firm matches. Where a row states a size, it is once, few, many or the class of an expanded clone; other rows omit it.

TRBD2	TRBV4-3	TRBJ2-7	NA	CASSQDRLAGGPTYEQYF	TGCGCCAGCAGCCAAGATCGCCTAGCGGGAGGGCCTACCTACGAGCAGTACTTC
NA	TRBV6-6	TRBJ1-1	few	CASSSQGEYTEAFF	TGTGCCAGCAGTTCACAGGGCGAATACACTGAAGCTTTCTTT
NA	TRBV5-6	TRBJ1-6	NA	CASSLIGDNSPLHF	TGTGCCAGCAGCTTGATTGGAGATAATTCACCCCTCCACTTT
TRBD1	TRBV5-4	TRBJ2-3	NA	CASSQDRTTDTQYF	TGTGCCAGCAGCCAGGACAGGACCACAGATACGCAGTATTTT
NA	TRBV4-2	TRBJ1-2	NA	CASSQDRQGRDYGYTF	TGTGCCAGCAGCCAAGATAGGCAGGGGCGCGACTATGGCTACACCTTC
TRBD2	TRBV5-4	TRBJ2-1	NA	CASSTGTSGNNEQFF	TGTGCCAGCAGCACCGGGACTAGCGGGAACAATGAGCAGTTCTTC
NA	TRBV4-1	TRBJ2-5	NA	CASSQPGQQETQYF	TGCGCCAGCAGCCAACCCGGACAGCAAGAGACCCAGTACTTC
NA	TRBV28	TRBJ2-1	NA	CASSDSPSSYNEQFF	TGTGCCAGCAGTGACAGCCCGAGCTCCTACAATGAGCAGTTCTTC
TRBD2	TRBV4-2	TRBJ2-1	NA	CASSQEHEWAGDEQFF	TGTGCCAGCAGCCAAGAACATGAGTGGGCGGGAGATGAGCAGTTCTTC
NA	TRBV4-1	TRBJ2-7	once	CASSLLPLDEQYF	TGCGCCAGCAGCCTCCTACCTCTTGACGAGCAGTACTTC
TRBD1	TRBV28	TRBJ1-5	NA	CASSLGGQGPSAQHF	TGTGCCAGCAGTTTAGGTGGACAGGGCCCCTCGGCCCAGCATTTT
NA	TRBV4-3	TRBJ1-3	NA	CASSPALRDFGNTIYF	TGCGCCAGCAGCCCCGCCCTCAGGGATTTTGGAAACACCATATATTTT
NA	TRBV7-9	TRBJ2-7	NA	CASSFTQSYEQYF	TGTGCCAGCAGCTTTACACAGAGCTACGAGCAGTACTTC
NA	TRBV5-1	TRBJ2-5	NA	CASSLEIGLQETQYF	TGCGCCAGCAGCTTGGAAATAGGACTGCAAGAGACCCAGTACTTC
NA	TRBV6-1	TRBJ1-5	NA	CASSEPGNNQPQHF	TGTGCCAGCAGTGAGCCAGGAAACAATCAGCCCCAGCATTTT
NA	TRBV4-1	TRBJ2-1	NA	CASSQGPQANNEQFF	TGCGCCAGCAGCCAAGGTCCTCAGGCCAACAATGAGCAGTTCTTC
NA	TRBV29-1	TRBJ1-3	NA	CSGHRVSSGNTIYF	TGCAGCGGCCACAGGGTTAGCTCTGGAAACACCATATATTTT
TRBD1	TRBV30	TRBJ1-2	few	CAWRPDQGGIDGYTF	TGTGCCTGGAGACCCGACCAGGGGGGCATAGATGGCTACACCTTC
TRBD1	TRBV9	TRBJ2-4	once	CASSLRGGWGIQYF	TGTGCCAGCAGCCTTAGAGGGGGCTGGGGCATTCAGTACTTC
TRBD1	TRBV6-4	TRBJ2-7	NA	CASSDLGTGESYEQYF	TGTGCCAGCAGTGACCTCGGGACAGGGGAATCCTACGAGCAGTACTTC
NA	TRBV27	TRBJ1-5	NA	CASSFGAHNQPQHF	TGTGCCAGCAGTTTTGGGGCCCATAATCAGCCCCAGCATTTT
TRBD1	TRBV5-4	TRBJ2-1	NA	CASKFAIGTGDNEQFF	TGTGCCAGCAAATTCGCGATAGGGACAGGAGACAATGAGCAGTTCTTC
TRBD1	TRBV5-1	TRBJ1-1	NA	CASSSQPGQGNTEAFF	TGCGCCAGCAGCTCCCAGCCGGGACAGGGAAACACTGAAGCTTTCTTT
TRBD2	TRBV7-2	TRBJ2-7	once	CASSLLGGPYHEQYF	TGTGCCAGCAGCTTATTGGGAGGGCCTTATCACGAGCAGTACTTC
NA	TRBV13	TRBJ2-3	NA	CASSFSGGTDTQYF	TGTGCCAGCAGCTTCAGCGGAGGCACAGATACGCAGTATTTT
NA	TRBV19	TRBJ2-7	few	CASSSRQSYEQYF	TGTGCCAGTAGTTCTCGACAGTCCTACGAGCAGTACTTC
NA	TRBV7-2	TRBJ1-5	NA	CASSPWTDSNQPQHF	TGTGCCAGCAGCCCCTGGACAGATAGCAATCAGCCCCAGCATTTT
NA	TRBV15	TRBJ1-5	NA	CATSGRGQQFNQPQHF	TGTGCCACCAGCGGCAGAGGGCAACAGTTCAATCAGCCCCAGCATTTT
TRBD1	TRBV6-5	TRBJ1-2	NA	CASSSTGATNYGYTF	TGTGCCAGCAGTTCAACAGGGGCGACTAACTATGGCTACACCTTC
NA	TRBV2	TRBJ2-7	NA	CASSPQGSRYEQYF	TGTGCCAGCAGTCCCCAGGGCAGCCGGTACGAGCAGTACTTC
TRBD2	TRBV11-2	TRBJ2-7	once	CASSRTAGEGPEQYF	TGTGCCAGCAGCCGGACCGCGGGGGAGGGTCCTGAGCAGTACTTC
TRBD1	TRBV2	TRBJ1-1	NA	CASSPDRDEAFF	TGTGCCAGCAGTCCGGACAGGGACGAAGCTTTCTTT
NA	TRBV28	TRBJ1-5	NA	CASTLAGGPNQPQHF	TGTGCCAGCACACTTGCCGGGGGGCCCAATCAGCCCCAGCATTTT
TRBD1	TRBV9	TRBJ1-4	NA	CASSIGQGEKLFF	TGTGCCAGCAGCATCGGACAGGGGGAAAAACTGTTTTTT
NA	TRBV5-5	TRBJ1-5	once	CASSFGQGGSNQPQHF	TGTGCCAGCAGCTTTGGCCAGGGTGGTAGCAATCAGCCCCAGCATTTT
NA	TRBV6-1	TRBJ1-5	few	CASSSPPGPGEPQHF	TGTGCCAGCAGTTCACCCCCGGGACCAGGGGAACCCCAGCATTTT
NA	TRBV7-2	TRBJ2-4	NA	CASSLYHFGGTGNIQYF	TGTGCCAGCAGCTTATACCATTTTGGGGGCACTGGAAACATTCAGTACTTC
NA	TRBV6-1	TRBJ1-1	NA	CASSETRTANTEAFF	TGTGCCAGCAGCGAAACTCGGACAGCCAACACTGAAGCTTTCTTT
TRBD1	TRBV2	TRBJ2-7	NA	CASSLGQGATEQYF	TGTGCCAGCAGTTTGGGCCAGGGGGCTACCGAGCAGTACTTC
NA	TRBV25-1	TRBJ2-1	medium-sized	CASSEFSSNEQFF	TGTGCCAGCAGTGAATTTAGCAGCAATGAGCAGTTCTTC
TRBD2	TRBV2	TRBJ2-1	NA	CASRALAGGVFF	TGTGCCAGCAGGGCACTAGCGGGAGGGGTGTTCTTC
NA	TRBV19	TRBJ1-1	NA	CAARKGMNTEAFF	TGTGCAGCCCGAAAGGGGATGAACACTGAAGCTTTCTTT
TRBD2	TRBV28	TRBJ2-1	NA	CASSLILGATGGSYNEQFF	TGTGCCAGCAGTTTAATATTAGGTGCTACGGGAGGGTCCTACAATGAGCAGTTCTTC
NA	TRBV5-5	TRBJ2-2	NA	CASSLEVVRGDPGELFF	TGTGCCAGCAGCTTGGAAGTTGTCAGGGGGGATCCCGGGGAGCTGTTTTTT
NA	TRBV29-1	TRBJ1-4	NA	CSVVRAGEKLFF	TGCAGCGTTGTCAGGGCTGGGGAAAAACTGTTTTTT
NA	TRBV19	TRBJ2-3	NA	CASSIVGRGNTDTQYF	TGTGCCAGTAGTATAGTTGGTCGAGGAAACACAGATACGCAGTATTTT
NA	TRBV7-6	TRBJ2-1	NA	CASSLGPNPFF	TGTGCCAGCAGCTTAGGGCCGAACCCGTTCTTC
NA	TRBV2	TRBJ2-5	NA	CASSAQGGFEGETQYF	TGTGCCAGCAGCGCCCAGGGGGGCTTCGAGGGGGAGACCCAGTACTTC
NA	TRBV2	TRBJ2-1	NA	CASSPITSYQFF	TGTGCCAGCAGCCCCATAACTAGCTACCAGTTCTTC
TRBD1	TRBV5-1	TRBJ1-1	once	CASSLTGGAGGTEAFF	TGCGCCAGCAGCCTTACAGGGGGCGCAGGGGGCACTGAAGCTTTCTTT
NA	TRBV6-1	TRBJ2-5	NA	CASSIGQQETQYF	TGTGCCAGCAGTATCGGACAGCAAGAGACCCAGTACTTC
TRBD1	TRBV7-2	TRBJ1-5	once	CASSLTGGGYNQPQHF	TGTGCCAGCAGCTTGACAGGGGGTGGCTATAATCAGCCCCAGCATTTT
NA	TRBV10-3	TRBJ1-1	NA	CAIRGATSPEAFF	TGTGCCATCAGGGGGGCAACGAGTCCTGAAGCTTTCTTT
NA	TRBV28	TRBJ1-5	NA	CASSLLPGQNNQPQHF	TGTGCCAGCAGTTTATTGCCCGGACAGAACAATCAGCCCCAGCATTTT
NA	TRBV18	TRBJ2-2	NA	CASSPGGAYTGELFF	TGTGCCAGCTCACCAGGGGGCGCCTACACCGGGGAGCTGTTTTTT